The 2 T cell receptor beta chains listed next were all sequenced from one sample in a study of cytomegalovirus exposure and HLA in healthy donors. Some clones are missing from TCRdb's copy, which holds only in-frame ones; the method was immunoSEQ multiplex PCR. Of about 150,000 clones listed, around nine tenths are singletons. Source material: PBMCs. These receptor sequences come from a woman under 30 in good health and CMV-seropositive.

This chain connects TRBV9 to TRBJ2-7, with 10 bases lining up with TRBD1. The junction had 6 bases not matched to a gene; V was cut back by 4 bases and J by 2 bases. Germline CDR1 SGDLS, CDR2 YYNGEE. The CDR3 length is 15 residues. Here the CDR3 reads CASSRFGTGAYEQYF. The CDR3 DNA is TGTGCCAGCAGCAGGTTCGGGACAGGGGCCTACGAGCAGTACTTC.

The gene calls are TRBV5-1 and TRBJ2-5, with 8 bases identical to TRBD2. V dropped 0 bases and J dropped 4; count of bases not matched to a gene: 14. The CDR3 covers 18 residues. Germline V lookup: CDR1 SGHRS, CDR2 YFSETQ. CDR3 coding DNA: TGCGCCAGCAGCTTGGAGCCCTTTGGAGCGGGAGCGGGAGAGACCCAGTACTTC. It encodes CASSLEPFGAGAGETQYF.